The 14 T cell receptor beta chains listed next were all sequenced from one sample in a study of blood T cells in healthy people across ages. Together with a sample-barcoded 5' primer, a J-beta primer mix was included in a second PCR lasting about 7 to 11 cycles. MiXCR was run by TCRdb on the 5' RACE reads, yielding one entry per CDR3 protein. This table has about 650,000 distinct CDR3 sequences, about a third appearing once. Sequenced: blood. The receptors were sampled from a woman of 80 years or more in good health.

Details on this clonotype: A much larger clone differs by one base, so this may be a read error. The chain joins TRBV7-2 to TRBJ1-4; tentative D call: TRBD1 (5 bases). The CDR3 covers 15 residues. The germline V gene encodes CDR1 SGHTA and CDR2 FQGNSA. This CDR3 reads CASSFRDGNYEELFF. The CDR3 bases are TGTGCCAGCAGCTTCCGGGACGGAAATTATGAAGAACTGTTTTTT.

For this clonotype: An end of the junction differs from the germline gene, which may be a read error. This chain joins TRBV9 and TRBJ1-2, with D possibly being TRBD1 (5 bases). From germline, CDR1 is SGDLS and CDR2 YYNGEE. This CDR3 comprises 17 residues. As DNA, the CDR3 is TGTGCCAGCAGCGCCAGGGTTGGCGCCCCTTGGGGCTATGGCTGCACCTTC. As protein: CASSARVGAPWGYGCTF.

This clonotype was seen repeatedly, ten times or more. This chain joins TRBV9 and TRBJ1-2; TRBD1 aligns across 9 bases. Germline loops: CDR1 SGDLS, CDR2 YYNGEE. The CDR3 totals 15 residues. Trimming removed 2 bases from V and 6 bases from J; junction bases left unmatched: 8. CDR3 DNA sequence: TGTGCCAGCAGCGTCGGACAGGGGTTCTTTGATGGCTACACCTTC. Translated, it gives CASSVGQGFFDGYTF.

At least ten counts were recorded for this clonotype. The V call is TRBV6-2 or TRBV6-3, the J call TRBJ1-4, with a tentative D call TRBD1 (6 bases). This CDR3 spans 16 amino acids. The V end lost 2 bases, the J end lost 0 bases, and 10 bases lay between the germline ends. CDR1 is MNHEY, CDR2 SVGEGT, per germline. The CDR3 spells CASSYGQNPTNEKLFF. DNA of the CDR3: TGTGCCAGCAGTTACGGACAGAACCCAACTAATGAAAAACTGTTTTTT.

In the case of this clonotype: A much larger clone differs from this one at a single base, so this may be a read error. Here the CDR3 reads CAGSPSTATDTQYF. CDR3 nucleotides: TGTGCCGGCAGTCCGTCGACCGCCACAGATACGCAGTATTTT. The V and J genes are TRBV6-5 and TRBJ2-3, with D hard to call. Germline CDR1 and CDR2: MNHEY and SVGAGI. CDR3 size: 14 residues.

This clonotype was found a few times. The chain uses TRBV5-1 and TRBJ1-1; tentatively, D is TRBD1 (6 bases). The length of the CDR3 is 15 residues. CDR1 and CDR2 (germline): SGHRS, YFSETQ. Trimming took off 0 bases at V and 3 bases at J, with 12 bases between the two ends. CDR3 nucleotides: TGCGCCAGCAGCTTGGGGGGCAGGGGTGACACTGAAGCTTTCTTT. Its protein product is CASSLGGRGDTEAFF.

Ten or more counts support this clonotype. The CDR3 here is CASSSGTSGTSSYNEQFF. CDR3 nucleotides: TGTGCCAGCAGCTCCGGGACTAGCGGAACCAGCTCCTACAATGAGCAGTTCTTC. The chain employs TRBV5-4 and TRBJ2-1, with 11 bases fitting TRBD2. CDR1 is SGHNT, CDR2 YYREEE, per germline (reference sequence). With V trimmed by 3 bases and J by 0 bases, 8 bases remained unmatched. The CDR3 spans 18 residues.

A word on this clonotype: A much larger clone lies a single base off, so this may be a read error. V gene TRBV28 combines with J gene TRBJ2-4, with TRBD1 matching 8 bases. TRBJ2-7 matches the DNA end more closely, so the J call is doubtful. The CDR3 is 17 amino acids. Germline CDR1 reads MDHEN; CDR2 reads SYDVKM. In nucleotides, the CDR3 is TGTGCCAGCAGTCCTGACGGCCCCGGGGCAGGGGGCGACGAGCAGTACTTC. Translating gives CASSPDGPGAGGDEQYF.

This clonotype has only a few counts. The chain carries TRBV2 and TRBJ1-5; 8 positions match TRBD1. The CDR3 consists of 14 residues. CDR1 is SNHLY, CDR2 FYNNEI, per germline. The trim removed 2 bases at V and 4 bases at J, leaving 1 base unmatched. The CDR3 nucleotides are TGTGCCAGCAGTGAACAGGGGGCAAATCAGCCCCAGCATTTT. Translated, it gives CASSEQGANQPQHF.

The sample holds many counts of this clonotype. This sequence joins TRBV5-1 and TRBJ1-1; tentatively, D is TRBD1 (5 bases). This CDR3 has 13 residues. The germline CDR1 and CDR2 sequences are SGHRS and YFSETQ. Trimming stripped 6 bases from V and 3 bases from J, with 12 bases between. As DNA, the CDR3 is TGCGCCAGCAAAGGGGCTGGTGACACTGAAGCTTTCTTT. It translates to CASKGAGDTEAFF.

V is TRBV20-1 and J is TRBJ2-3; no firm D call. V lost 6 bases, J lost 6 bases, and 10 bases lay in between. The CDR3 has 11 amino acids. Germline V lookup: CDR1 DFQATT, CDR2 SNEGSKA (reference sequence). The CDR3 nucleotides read TGCAGTGCAGATTTAGCCGATACGCAGTATTTT. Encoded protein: CSADLADTQYF.

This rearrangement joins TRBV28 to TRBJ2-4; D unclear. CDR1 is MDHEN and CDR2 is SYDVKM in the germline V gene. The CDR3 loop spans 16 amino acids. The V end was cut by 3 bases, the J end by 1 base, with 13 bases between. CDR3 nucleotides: TGTGCCAGCAGTTTGGGCGTCTTCAGCGCCAAAAACATTCAGTACTTC. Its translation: CASSLGVFSAKNIQYF.

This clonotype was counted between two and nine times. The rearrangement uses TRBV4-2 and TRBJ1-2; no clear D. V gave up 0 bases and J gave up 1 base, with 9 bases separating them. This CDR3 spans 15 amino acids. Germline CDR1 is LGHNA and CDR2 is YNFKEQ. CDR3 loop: CASSQETEVNYGYTF. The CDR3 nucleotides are TGTGCCAGCAGCCAAGAAACGGAAGTTAACTATGGCTACACCTTC.

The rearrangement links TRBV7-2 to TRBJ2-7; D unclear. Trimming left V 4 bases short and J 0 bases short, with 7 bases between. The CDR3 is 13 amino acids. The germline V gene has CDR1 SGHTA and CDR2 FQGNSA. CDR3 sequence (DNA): TGTGCCAGCAGCTCAGTGGACTCCTACGAGCAGTACTTC. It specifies CASSSVDSYEQYF.